This record concerns one T cell receptor beta chain sequence. The target antigen is unknown. Unmatched junction bases numbered 14, after V lost 2 bases and J lost 8 bases. Germline V gene sequence: CDR1 PRHDT, CDR2 FYEKMQ (reference sequence). The CDR3 is 17 residues long. These data are taken from a study of a mutant IDH1 vaccine in newly diagnosed glioma. The protocol was immunoSEQ multiplex PCR, while the TCRdb copy is restricted to in-frame clones and leaves out a portion. The table includes around 61,000 clones, 70% to 90% detected once. This sample's time point: week 5, during vaccination. Alongside topical imiquimod, each dose of vaccine comprised 300 ug of mutant IDH1 20-mer peptide.

The TCR comes from a woman aged 40 to 50 with glioma. The genes are TRBV13 and TRBJ2-1, with TRBD2 identical over 8 bases. The sequencing here drew on PBMCs, taken from a glioma patient whose treatment included an IDH1 peptide vaccine. The CDR3 region has the DNA TGTGCCAGCAGCTTACCCCTCCTCGGGGGGGCGGGCGATGAGCAGTTCTTC. It is translated as CASSLPLLGGAGDEQFF. Variable domain in full (rest from reference TRBV13 and TRBJ2-1): AAGVIQSPRHLIKEKRETATLKCYPIPRHDTVYWYQQGPGQDPQFLISFYEKMQSDKGSIPDRFSAQQFSDYHSELNMSSLELGDSALYFCASSLPLLGGAGDEQFFGPGTRLTVL.